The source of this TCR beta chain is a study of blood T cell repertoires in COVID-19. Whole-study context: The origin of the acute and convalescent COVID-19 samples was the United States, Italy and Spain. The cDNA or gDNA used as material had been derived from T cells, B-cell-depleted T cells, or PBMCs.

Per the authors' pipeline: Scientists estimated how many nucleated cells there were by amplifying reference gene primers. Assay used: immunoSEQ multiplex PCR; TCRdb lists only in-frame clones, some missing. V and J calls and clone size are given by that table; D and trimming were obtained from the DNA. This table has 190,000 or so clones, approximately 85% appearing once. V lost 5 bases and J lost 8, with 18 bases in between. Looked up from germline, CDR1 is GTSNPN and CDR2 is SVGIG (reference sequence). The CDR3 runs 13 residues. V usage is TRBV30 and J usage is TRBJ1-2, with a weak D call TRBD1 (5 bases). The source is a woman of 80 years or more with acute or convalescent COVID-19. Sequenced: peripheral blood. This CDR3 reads CAWDRTFMEGYTF. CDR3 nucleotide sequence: TGTGCCTGGGACAGAACTTTTATGGAAGGCTACACCTTC.